Listed below are T cell receptor beta chains from one sample, sequenced in a study of Ad26.COV2.S vaccination and SARS-CoV-2 variants. Here immunoSEQ multiplex PCR was the method, and the copy in TCRdb shows in-frame clones only, minus some. Of around 340,000 clones listed, roughly 90% are singletons. The sequenced sample was peripheral blood, obtained in a trial of Ad26.COV2.S vaccine versus placebo. Receptor source: a person between 18 and 60 years old who received the Ad26.COV2.S COVID-19 vaccine or a placebo. CDR3s include the opening cysteine and the closing phenylalanine or tryptophan. D genes are given only for firm matches. The listing skips clone size in some rows; elsewhere it reads once, few, many or a size class.

D gene	V gene	J gene	clone size	CDR3 protein	CDR3 DNA
NA	TRBV7-2	TRBJ2-4	NA	CASSLGLISLAKNIQYF	TGTGCCAGCAGCTTAGGGTTAATTAGCTTAGCCAAAAACATTCAGTACTTC
TRBD1	TRBV24-1	TRBJ1-2	NA	CATSDGTGRGYTF	TGTGCCACCAGTGACGGGACAGGAAGAGGCTACACCTTC
NA	TRBV13	TRBJ1-2	once	CASSLGGGRESLYGYTF	TGTGCCAGCAGCTTAGGAGGCGGCAGGGAATCCCTCTATGGCTACACCTTC
NA	TRBV5-6	TRBJ1-1	NA	CASSQTGGTEAFF	TGTGCCAGCAGCCAAACGGGGGGCACTGAAGCTTTCTTT
NA	TRBV14	TRBJ1-3	NA	CAIPGHIVSSGNTIYF	TGTGCCATTCCGGGACATATAGTCTCCTCTGGAAACACCATATATTTT
NA	TRBV27	TRBJ2-7	NA	CASSSYGASYEQYF	TGTGCCAGCAGTTCCTACGGAGCCTCCTACGAGCAGTACTTC
NA	TRBV9	TRBJ2-5	NA	CASSVAAGTQETQYF	TGTGCCAGCAGCGTAGCGGCGGGGACACAAGAGACCCAGTACTTC
NA	TRBV2	TRBJ2-4	NA	CASTQGGRGGILPKNIQYF	TGTGCCAGCACCCAAGGCGGCAGGGGGGGCATTCTCCCCAAAAACATTCAGTACTTC
NA	TRBV12-3/TRBV12-4	TRBJ2-2	NA	CASSLKDLGELFF	TGTGCCAGCAGTTTAAAAGACCTCGGGGAGCTGTTTTTT
TRBD1	TRBV10-3	TRBJ1-2	NA	CAISESGDRGSYGYTF	TGTGCCATCAGTGAGTCTGGGGACAGGGGTTCCTATGGCTACACCTTC
NA	TRBV28	TRBJ2-1	NA	CASSSGASGLNEQFF	TGTGCCAGCAGTTCGGGGGCTAGCGGTCTCAATGAGCAGTTCTTC
NA	TRBV2	TRBJ2-5	NA	CASSRGLAGRQETQYF	TGTGCCAGCAGCAGGGGGCTAGCGGGGAGACAAGAGACCCAGTACTTC
NA	TRBV4-3	TRBJ1-5	NA	CASSQDHLLDQPQHF	TGCGCCAGCAGCCAAGACCACCTCCTAGATCAGCCCCAGCATTTT
NA	TRBV7-2	TRBJ2-2	NA	CASSLNGGGNAGELFF	TGTGCCAGCAGCTTAAATGGGGGTGGAAACGCCGGGGAGCTGTTTTTT
NA	TRBV28	TRBJ2-2	NA	CASTPNTGELFF	TGTGCCAGCACCCCTAACACCGGGGAGCTGTTTTTT
NA	TRBV12-5	TRBJ1-3	NA	CATHLSPQGGNTIYF	TGTGCTACCCATCTAAGTCCCCAAGGGGGAAACACCATATATTTT
TRBD2	TRBV6-4	TRBJ2-3	NA	CASSAIAGERTDTQYF	TGTGCCAGCAGTGCGATAGCGGGGGAGCGCACAGATACGCAGTATTTT
TRBD1	TRBV30	TRBJ2-1	NA	CAWIRTGIDEQFF	TGTGCCTGGATCCGGACAGGGATTGATGAGCAGTTCTTC
NA	TRBV6-5	TRBJ2-2	NA	CASSPSGNTGELFF	TGTGCCAGCAGTCCCTCAGGGAACACCGGGGAGCTGTTTTTT
TRBD1	TRBV9	TRBJ1-1	few	CASSPRTGINTEAFF	TGTGCCAGCAGCCCGAGGACAGGGATCAACACTGAAGCTTTCTTT
NA	TRBV19	TRBJ1-1	once	CASSTGRADTEAFF	TGTGCCAGTAGTACCGGGCGAGCGGACACTGAAGCTTTCTTT
TRBD1	TRBV11-2	TRBJ2-5	NA	CASSSSGTGGGYRETQYF	TGTGCCAGCAGCTCAAGCGGGACAGGGGGCGGTTATAGAGAGACCCAGTACTTC
NA	TRBV19	TRBJ2-6	NA	CASSIDGRVSGANVLTF	TGTGCCAGTAGTATAGATGGTAGGGTGTCTGGGGCCAACGTCCTGACTTTC
TRBD2	TRBV27	TRBJ2-3	NA	CASSFAGGITDTQYF	TGTGCCAGCAGTTTTGCGGGAGGGATCACAGATACGCAGTATTTT
NA	TRBV6-1	TRBJ2-3	NA	CASSEGVLVRKADTQYF	TGTGCCAGCAGTGAAGGTGTACTGGTCAGGAAAGCAGATACGCAGTATTTT
NA	TRBV19	TRBJ2-5	NA	CASSSIGGETQYF	TGTGCCAGTAGTTCGATAGGGGGAGAGACCCAGTACTTC
NA	TRBV28	TRBJ1-4	NA	CASEEANNEKLFF	TGTGCCAGCGAAGAGGCTAACAATGAAAAACTGTTTTTT
NA	TRBV7-2	TRBJ2-3	NA	CASSPDAPKGYAQYF	TGTGCCAGCAGCCCCGACGCGCCCAAGGGATACGCGCAGTATTTT
TRBD2	TRBV5-4	TRBJ2-1	NA	CASSLTSGTYNEQFF	TGTGCCAGCAGCTTGACTAGCGGGACCTACAATGAGCAGTTCTTC
NA	TRBV9	TRBJ1-1	NA	CASSVKVADTEAFF	TGTGCCAGCAGCGTAAAAGTGGCAGACACTGAAGCTTTCTTT
NA	TRBV30	TRBJ1-2	NA	CAWSPWGRGLYGYTF	TGTGCCTGGAGTCCCTGGGGTCGGGGCCTCTATGGCTACACCTTC
NA	TRBV18	TRBJ2-7	NA	CASSPWTEPYEQYF	TGTGCCAGCTCACCGTGGACAGAGCCCTACGAGCAGTACTTC
NA	TRBV15	TRBJ1-5	NA	CATSSRPRGNQPQHF	TGTGCCACCAGCAGTCGACCCCGCGGGAATCAGCCCCAGCATTTT
TRBD1	TRBV27	TRBJ1-5	NA	CASSSPGQGARNQPQHF	TGTGCCAGCAGTTCCCCGGGACAGGGGGCGCGGAATCAGCCCCAGCATTTT
NA	TRBV9	TRBJ2-5	NA	CASSGPREETQYF	TGTGCCAGCAGCGGCCCGAGGGAGGAGACCCAGTACTTC
TRBD1	TRBV7-2	TRBJ1-1	NA	CASSHDRARDLFEAFF	TGTGCCAGCAGCCACGACAGGGCGAGAGATCTCTTCGAAGCTTTCTTT
TRBD2	TRBV3-1/TRBV3-2	TRBJ2-7	once	CASSQDSSGRAGPYEQYF	TGTGCCAGCAGCCAAGATTCCAGCGGGAGGGCCGGTCCGTACGAGCAGTACTTC
TRBD1	TRBV27	TRBJ1-2	NA	CASSLTGYHGYTF	TGTGCCAGCAGTTTGACAGGGTACCACGGCTACACCTTC
TRBD1	TRBV5-1	TRBJ2-7	NA	CASSQKGTDYEQYF	TGCGCCAGCAGCCAGAAAGGGACAGACTACGAGCAGTACTTC
TRBD1	TRBV5-1	TRBJ1-1	once	CASSRTGDTEAFF	TGCGCCAGCAGCCGAACAGGGGACACTGAAGCTTTCTTT
TRBD1	TRBV5-1	TRBJ1-4	NA	CASSSRPRGDEKLFF	TGCGCCAGCAGCTCCCGCCCCAGGGGGGATGAAAAACTGTTTTTT
TRBD2	TRBV19	TRBJ2-5	NA	CASSTSSGSSETQYF	TGTGCCAGTAGTACCTCTAGCGGGAGTAGTGAGACCCAGTACTTC
NA	TRBV7-9	TRBJ2-3	NA	CASSQGGAGPTDTQYF	TGTGCCAGCAGCCAGGGGGGGGCAGGACCCACAGATACGCAGTATTTT
TRBD1	TRBV6-5	TRBJ1-2	few	CASRHRDRGGKGYTF	TGTGCCAGCAGACATCGGGACAGGGGAGGGAAAGGCTACACCTTC
TRBD1	TRBV3-1/TRBV3-2	TRBJ1-4	NA	CASSQGGTVNEKLFF	TGTGCCAGCAGCCAAGGGGGGACAGTAAATGAAAAACTGTTTTTT
NA	TRBV4-1	TRBJ1-2	NA	CASSHAGPGEGYTF	TGCGCCAGCAGCCATGCAGGGCCCGGCGAGGGCTACACCTTC
NA	TRBV9	TRBJ2-2	NA	CASSPGRTNTGELFF	TGTGCCAGCAGCCCGGGACGGACGAACACCGGGGAGCTGTTTTTT
TRBD2	TRBV7-2	TRBJ2-5	NA	CASSLRGGAWRSETQYF	TGTGCCAGCAGCTTACGCGGGGGGGCGTGGCGTTCAGAGACCCAGTACTTC
NA	TRBV13	TRBJ2-7	NA	CASSLVGEKRTYEQYF	TGTGCCAGCAGCTTAGTCGGTGAAAAGCGCACCTACGAGCAGTACTTC
TRBD2	TRBV7-2	TRBJ2-5	NA	CASSSRTSGRAGETQYF	TGTGCCAGCAGCTCCCGGACTAGCGGGAGGGCCGGAGAGACCCAGTACTTC
TRBD1	TRBV9	TRBJ2-4	NA	CASSVEPLGQGNIQYF	TGTGCCAGCAGCGTAGAACCCCTCGGACAGGGAAACATTCAGTACTTC
TRBD1	TRBV5-1	TRBJ1-2	NA	CASRDSLGYGYTF	TGCGCCAGTCGGGACAGCTTAGGCTATGGCTACACCTTC
NA	TRBV3-1/TRBV3-2	TRBJ2-1	NA	CASGRALEGYNEQFF	TGTGCCAGCGGGAGAGCGTTGGAGGGTTACAATGAGCAGTTCTTC
NA	TRBV7-7	TRBJ2-7	NA	CASSLGGSAYEQYF	TGTGCTAGCAGCTTGGGGGGTTCTGCCTACGAGCAGTACTTC
NA	TRBV2	TRBJ1-6	NA	CASTPTSGSSYNSPLHF	TGTGCCAGCACCCCCACCTCCGGTAGCTCCTATAATTCACCCCTCCACTTT
TRBD1	TRBV3-1/TRBV3-2	TRBJ2-5	NA	CASSQAGGAYF	TGTGCCAGCAGCCAAGCAGGGGGCGCGTACTTC
NA	TRBV23-1	TRBJ2-6	NA	CASLPRVGGANVLTF	TGCGCCTCGCTGCCGAGGGTGGGTGGGGCCAACGTCCTGACTTTC
NA	TRBV30	TRBJ2-2	NA	CAWSEHTAGGELFF	TGTGCCTGGAGTGAGCATACGGCGGGGGGGGAGCTGTTTTTT
NA	TRBV11-2	TRBJ2-5	NA	CASSDSGETQYF	TGTGCCAGCAGCGATTCAGGCGAGACCCAGTACTTC